The source of this T cell receptor (beta chain) is a study of shared clonotypes between healthy human individuals. TCRdb's table, derived via immunoSEQ multiplex PCR, lists solely in-frame clones and lacks some. In the table there are about 490,000 clones, around 80% of which are singletons. The junction had 9 bases not matched to a gene; V was cut back by 4 bases and J by 6 bases. CDR3 size: 17 residues. Looked up from germline, CDR1 is PRHDT and CDR2 is FYEKMQ (reference sequence). The sample comprised PBMCs. The chain uses TRBV13 and TRBJ2-4; 13 bases match TRBD2. The sequence was obtained from a middle-aged woman in good health. Some clones in this sample may be carry-over from other donors' samples. CDR3: CASSSTPLAGGGNIQYF. The DNA of the CDR3 is TGTGCCAGCAGCTCCACCCCACTAGCGGGGGGGGGAAACATTCAGTACTTC.